Presented here are 11 T cell receptor beta chains from one specimen sequenced in a study of CD8 T cells in ankylosing spondylitis. TCRdb passed the 5' RACE reads through MiXCR, listing each CDR3 protein once. The sample lists 150,000 or so distinct CDR3 sequences; around 9.6% were seen once. Input material: blood, either unsorted or a sorted T cell fraction (not recorded which). These receptors were taken from a female donor with ankylosing spondylitis or in good health (not recorded which).

V gene TRBV20-1 combines with J gene TRBJ2-1, with 7 bases matching TRBD1. V shed 0 bases, J shed 3 bases, and the junction held 5 bases outside the gene matches. This CDR3 comprises 15 residues. Germline CDR1 is DFQATT and CDR2 is SNEGSKA (reference sequence). The CDR3 reads CSAREEGAIYNEQFF. The CDR3 DNA reads as TGCAGTGCTAGAGAAGAGGGGGCCATCTACAATGAGCAGTTCTTC.

This clonotype appeared a few times. V gene TRBV2 combines with J gene TRBJ2-1; possibly TRBD1 for D (5 bases). Deletions cut 2 bases from V and 4 bases from J, with 9 bases between. Germline CDR1 SNHLY, CDR2 FYNNEI. This CDR3 comprises 14 residues. The CDR3 protein is CASSEYRQYNEQFF. In DNA form, the CDR3 reads TGTGCCAGCAGTGAATATAGACAGTACAATGAGCAGTTCTTC.

With respect to this clonotype: One junction end disagrees with the germline gene, perhaps due to a read error. The rearrangement joins TRBV4-3 to TRBJ2-1, with TRBD2 identical over 7 bases. There are 14 residues in the CDR3. CDR1 is LGHNA, CDR2 YSLEER, per germline. The CDR3 nucleotides are TGCGCCAGCAGCCAGAGCGGGACCTACAATGAACAGCTCTTC. It is translated as CASSQSGTYNEQLF.

This rearrangement joins TRBV7-2 to TRBJ2-5; D is uncertain. CDR1 SGHTA and CDR2 FQGNSA come from the germline V gene. The CDR3 has 13 amino acids. The ends were cut back, 4 bases at V and 5 bases at J, with 11 bases in the middle. CDR3 sequence: CASSSPPSETQYF. CDR3 DNA sequence: TGTGCCAGCAGCTCCCCCCCGAGTGAGACCCAGTACTTC.

This clonotype was counted between two and nine times. The chain combines TRBV5-6 with TRBJ2-1, with a tentative D call TRBD2 (6 bases). V was clipped by 3 bases and J by 1 base, with 11 bases between them. Germline-derived CDR1 and CDR2 are SGHDT and YYEEEE. The CDR3 contains 15 residues. CDR3 sequence: CASSWGGGSYNEQFF. CDR3 bases: TGTGCCAGCAGCTGGGGTGGGGGGTCCTACAATGAGCAGTTCTTC.

This clonotype was detected many times. The rearrangement links TRBV12-3 or TRBV12-4 to TRBJ1-2; D unresolved. Trimming took off 5 bases at V and 6 bases at J, with 7 bases between the two ends. The CDR3 length is 11 residues. CDR3 coding DNA: TGTGCCAGCAGTACTCCGAATGGCTACACCTTC. This gives the protein CASSTPNGYTF.

The genes are TRBV18 and TRBJ2-5; D is undetermined. The length of the CDR3 is 13 residues. Looked up from germline, CDR1 is KGHSH and CDR2 is LQKENI. Trimming took off 0 bases at V and 5 bases at J, with 7 bases between the two ends. In DNA form, the CDR3 reads TGTGCCAGCTCACCACCAAATGAGGAGACCCAGTACTTC. Residues: CASSPPNEETQYF.

The chain joins TRBV7-8 to TRBJ2-7; D perhaps matches TRBD1 (6 bases). V was pared by 4 bases and J by 2 bases, with 12 bases between. Germline CDR1 is SGHVS and CDR2 is FQNEAQ. CDR3 size: 14 residues. The CDR3 region has the DNA TGTGCCAGCAGCTCACCGGGACATACCTACGAGCAGTACTTC. Its protein is CASSSPGHTYEQYF.

This clonotype was observed many times. CDR3 in amino acids: CASSLFGKADTQYF. As DNA, the CDR3 is TGTGCCAGCAGTTTGTTTGGGAAAGCAGATACGCAGTATTTT. The chain couples TRBV12-3 or TRBV12-4 to TRBJ2-3, with D uncertain. The V end was cut by 3 bases, the J end by 4 bases, with 11 bases between. The CDR3 is 14 amino acids.

The chain combines TRBV2 with TRBJ2-1; D tentatively reads TRBD1 or TRBD2 (5 bases each). Trimming removed 5 bases at V and 10 bases at J, with 21 bases between. Looked up from germline, CDR1 is SNHLY and CDR2 is FYNNEI. CDR3 size: 15 residues. CDR3 protein: CASSSRIWDRREQFF. In nucleotides, the CDR3 is TGTGCCAGCAGTAGTCGGATTTGGGACCGACGGGAGCAGTTCTTC.

This clonotype was picked up many times. The genes are TRBV12-3 or TRBV12-4 and TRBJ1-1, with a tentative D call TRBD1 (5 bases). This CDR3 comprises 14 residues. Trimming took off 3 bases at V and 0 bases at J, with 8 bases between the two ends. CDR3 sequence (DNA): TGTGCCAGCAGTTTTGGGGCTATGAACACTGAAGCTTTCTTT. Protein sequence: CASSFGAMNTEAFF.